A single sample is the source of the 24 T cell receptor beta chains below, sequenced in a study of blood T cell repertoires in COVID-19. Sequenced by immunoSEQ multiplex PCR; TCRdb stores in-frame clones only, minus some. Here the sample spans 250,000 to 400,000 clones, approximately 87% being singletons. What was sequenced was peripheral blood. The receptors stem from a woman in her thirties with COVID-19, enrolled during active disease.

The chain has TRBV29-1 and TRBJ2-7; 7 nucleotides match TRBD1. Germline V gene sequence: CDR1 SQVTM, CDR2 ANQGSEA. Losses at the gene ends were 4 bases for V and 4 bases for J; bases not matched to a gene: 7. This CDR3 has 13 residues. The CDR3 here is CSVVEQGTYEQYF. CDR3 nucleotide sequence: TGCAGCGTTGTTGAACAGGGGACGTACGAGCAGTACTTC.

This chain connects TRBV5-6 to TRBJ1-4, with 7 nucleotides matching TRBD1. CDR1 is SGHDT and CDR2 is YYEEEE in the germline V gene. The CDR3 covers 15 residues. With V trimmed by 4 bases and J by 3 bases, 6 bases remained unmatched. The CDR3 DNA reads as TGTGCCAGCAGCCTGAGAGGGACAGCTAATGAAAAACTGTTTTTT. As protein: CASSLRGTANEKLFF.

The genes are TRBV7-9 and TRBJ1-2, with 7 bases that match TRBD1. CDR3 length equals 13 residues. J was trimmed by 4 bases and V by 8 bases; bases with no gene match: 7. CDR1 and CDR2 (germline): SEHNR, FQNEAQ (reference sequence). DNA of the CDR3: TGTGCCAGCGGACGACAGGGAGTCTATGGCTACACCTTC. Amino acids: CASGRQGVYGYTF.

The CDR3 loop is CASSAGGASNQPQHF. DNA for the CDR3: TGTGCCAGCAGCGCAGGAGGGGCGAGCAATCAGCCCCAGCATTTT. The J gene is TRBJ1-5, the V gene TRBV7-2; tentatively, D is TRBD1 (5 bases). The CDR3 is 15 residues long. The V end was cut by 5 bases, the J end by 1 base, with 12 bases between. Germline V lookup: CDR1 SGHTA, CDR2 FQGNSA. The full variable domain, with the rest looked up from reference TRBV7-2 and TRBJ1-5, is GAGVSQSPSNKVTEKGKDVELRCDPISGHTALYWYRQSLGQGLEFLIYFQGNSAPDKSGLPSDRFSAERTGGSVSTLTIQRTQQEDSAVYLCASSAGGASNQPQHFGDGTRLSIL.

The genes are TRBV6-6 and TRBJ1-1; D is possibly TRBD1 (6 bases). The CDR3 runs 11 residues. Germline assignment: CDR1 MNHNY and CDR2 SVGAGI (reference sequence). V lost 4 bases and J 10 bases, leaving 10 bases between the germline ends. CDR3 in DNA: TGTGCCAGCAGTTTAACAGGGAGAGCTTTCTTT. It is translated as CASSLTGRAFF.

The V gene is TRBV5-4, the J gene TRBJ2-1; 9 nucleotides line up with TRBD1. The J segment lost 8 bases and the V segment lost 0 bases, leaving 6 bases of the junction unmatched. This CDR3 is built from 15 residues. In germline, CDR1 is SGHNT, CDR2 YYREEE (reference sequence). The CDR3 protein is CASSLEGQGWDEQFF. In DNA, the CDR3 is TGTGCCAGCAGCTTGGAGGGACAGGGATGGGATGAGCAGTTCTTC.

The V call is TRBV5-1, the J call TRBJ2-1; maybe TRBD1 (6 bases). V lost 0 bases to trimming and J lost 10 bases, with 14 bases between them. Germline lookup yields CDR1 SGHRS and CDR2 YFSETQ. The CDR3 covers 14 residues. DNA of the CDR3: TGCGCCAGCAGCTTGGGACAGGTTTCAGGAGAGCAGTTCTTC. This codes for CASSLGQVSGEQFF. The full variable domain, completed using reference TRBV5-1 and TRBJ2-1, is KAGVTQTPRYLIKTRGQQVTLSCSPISGHRSVSWYQQTPGQGLQFLFEYFSETQRNKGNFPGRFSGRQFSNSRSEMNVSTLELGDSALYLCASSLGQVSGEQFFGPGTRLTVL.

This clone was seen once. This rearrangement joins TRBV5-1 to TRBJ2-1; TRBD2 aligns across 11 bases. This CDR3 is built from 19 residues. V lost 4 bases, J lost 0 bases, and 12 bases stayed unmatched. CDR1 SGHRS and CDR2 YFSETQ come from the germline V gene. CDR3 loop: CASSEGLAGGLSSYNEQFF. The CDR3 DNA sequence: TGCGCCAGCAGCGAGGGGCTAGCGGGAGGCCTTAGCTCCTACAATGAGCAGTTCTTC. Using reference TRBV5-1 and TRBJ2-1 for the parts outside the CDR3, the full variable domain is KAGVTQTPRYLIKTRGQQVTLSCSPISGHRSVSWYQQTPGQGLQFLFEYFSETQRNKGNFPGRFSGRQFSNSRSEMNVSTLELGDSALYLCASSEGLAGGLSSYNEQFFGPGTRLTVL.

The J gene is TRBJ2-2, the V gene TRBV24-1, with unresolved D. Germline V CDR1 and CDR2: KGHDR, SFDVKD. The CDR3 consists of 15 residues. Trimming left V 5 bases short and J 2 bases short, with 11 bases between. DNA for the CDR3: TGTGCCACCAGTGGCCCTTCTAGAAACACCGGGGAGCTGTTTTTT. Protein: CATSGPSRNTGELFF.

The chain is built from TRBV30 and TRBJ1-1; D may be TRBD1 (6 bases). This CDR3 has 15 residues. Germline CDR1 GTSNPN, CDR2 SVGIG (reference sequence). The V and J ends lost 1 base and 4 bases respectively, with 16 bases between them. As DNA, the CDR3 is TGTGCCTGGAGTGAGGGAGGGGGGAAGAGCACTGAAGCTTTCTTT. This gives the protein CAWSEGGGKSTEAFF. The full variable domain, with the rest looked up from reference TRBV30 and TRBJ1-1, is SQTIHQWPATLVQPVGSPLSLECTVEGTSNPNLYWYRQAAGRGLQLLFYSVGIGQISSEVPQNLSASRPQDRQFILSSKKLLLSDSGFYLCAWSEGGGKSTEAFFGQGTRLTVV.

V usage is TRBV7-8 and J usage is TRBJ1-2; TRBD1 aligns across 8 bases. J gave up 5 bases and V 5 bases, and 4 bases lay outside the gene matches. The CDR3 is made up of 13 amino acids. Germline CDR1 reads SGHVS; CDR2 reads FQNEAQ. CDR3 in DNA: TGTGCCAGCAGCCCGGGACAGGAATATGGCTACACCTTC. The encoded protein is CASSPGQEYGYTF.

This clone was counted a single time. The CDR3 nucleotides read TGTGCCAGCAGCTTCAACCCGGGTCCAACCCACGAGCAGTACTTC. This encodes CASSFNPGPTHEQYF. The chain carries TRBV7-8 and TRBJ2-7; no firm D call. Germline lookup yields CDR1 SGHVS and CDR2 FQNEAQ. Between the trimmed V and J ends, which lost 3 bases and 5 bases, there was a span of 17 bases. This CDR3 has 15 amino acids.

V usage is TRBV10-3 and J usage is TRBJ1-2; D perhaps matches TRBD1 (6 bases). With 2 bases removed from V and 0 bases from J, the gap between germline ends came to 16 bases. The germline V gene has CDR1 ENHRY and CDR2 SYGVKD. The CDR3 length is 17 residues. Here the CDR3 reads CAISERGSGIANYGYTF. For the CDR3, the DNA is TGTGCCATCAGTGAGAGGGGGAGTGGGATAGCTAACTATGGCTACACCTTC.

The genes are TRBV6-2 or TRBV6-3 and TRBJ1-6; perhaps TRBD1 as D (6 bases). This CDR3 spans 14 amino acids. Germline V gene sequence: CDR1 MNHEY, CDR2 SVGEGT. V lost 3 bases and J 10 bases, leaving 13 bases between the germline ends. This CDR3 reads CASSYHRAESPLHF. CDR3 in DNA: TGTGCCAGCAGTTATCACAGGGCTGAATCACCCCTCCACTTT.

Of note for this clone: Other DNA sequences of this sample code for an identical CDR3. The J gene is TRBJ1-4, the V gene TRBV9, with TRBD1 identical over 7 bases. CDR1 is SGDLS, CDR2 YYNGEE, per germline. This CDR3 region has 14 residues. V shed 3 bases, J shed 4 bases, and the junction held 3 bases outside the gene matches. The CDR3 loop reads CASSGGQSNEKLFF. The CDR3 DNA reads as TGTGCCAGCAGCGGGGGACAGAGTAATGAAAAACTGTTTTTT.

This chain links TRBV19 with TRBJ1-1; D perhaps matches TRBD1 (5 bases). The CDR3 length is 16 residues. Trimming took off 3 bases at V and 1 base at J, with 15 bases between the two ends. Germline V gives CDR1 LNHDA, CDR2 SQIVND (reference sequence). The CDR3 DNA reads as TGTGCCAGTAGTATTTCTCCGACAGCTAGGAACACTGAAGCTTTCTTT. Translating it yields CASSISPTARNTEAFF. Full variable domain (missing parts from reference TRBV19 and TRBJ1-1): DGGITQSPKYLFRKEGQNVTLSCEQNLNHDAMYWYRQDPGQGLRLIYYSQIVNDFQKGDIAEGYSVSREKKESFPLTVTSAQKNPTAFYLCASSISPTARNTEAFFGQGTRLTVV.

The sample holds a few counts of this clone. Written as DNA, the CDR3 is TGTGCCAGCAGCCAAGGACAGAGGAACACTGAAGCTTTCTTT. Translated: CASSQGQRNTEAFF. The chain employs TRBV3-1 (or the pseudogene TRBV3-2) and TRBJ1-1; D is perhaps TRBD1 (5 bases). The V and J ends lost 1 base and 1 base respectively, with 7 bases between them. The CDR3 is made up of 14 amino acids. CDR1 and CDR2 (germline): LGHDT, YNNKEL (reference sequence).

This chain links TRBV6-1 with TRBJ2-3, with unresolved D. The CDR3 extends over 12 amino acids. CDR1 is MNHNS, CDR2 SASEGT, per germline. V dropped 2 bases and J dropped 4 bases, with 4 bases sitting between them. CDR3 nucleotides: TGTGCCAGCAGTGAAAACTCAGATACGCAGTATTTT. It specifies CASSENSDTQYF.

The J gene is TRBJ2-2, the V gene TRBV6-4, with TRBD2 as a possible D gene (6 bases). The length of the CDR3 is 17 residues. With 5 bases removed from V and 1 base from J, the gap between germline ends came to 17 bases. CDR1 and CDR2 from the germline V gene are MRHNA and SNTAGT. The CDR3 DNA sequence: TGTGCCAGCAGTAGGAATCGAGGAGGGATGAACACCGGGGAGCTGTTTTTT. As protein: CASSRNRGGMNTGELFF.

This clone appeared a few times. The chain uses TRBV5-1 and TRBJ2-3, with D unresolved. The CDR3 is 15 amino acids. Germline assignment: CDR1 SGHRS and CDR2 YFSETQ. Trimming cost V 0 bases and J 6 bases, with 14 bases left between them. The CDR3 DNA reads as TGCGCCAGCAGCTTGGACAACCCCGAAATGGATACGCAGTATTTT. This codes for CASSLDNPEMDTQYF.

This chain uses TRBV5-5 with TRBJ2-7; D possibly corresponds to TRBD2 (6 bases). Trimming stripped 6 bases from V and 2 bases from J, with 12 bases between. Germline assignment: CDR1 SGHKS and CDR2 YYEKEE (reference sequence). The CDR3 totals 13 residues. In DNA form, the CDR3 reads TGTGCCAGCAAACCCGGGAGCACCTACGAGCAGTACTTC. It codes for CASKPGSTYEQYF.

This clone appeared a single time. The rearrangement joins TRBV7-9 to TRBJ2-7; 7 nucleotides agree with TRBD2. Germline V gene sequence: CDR1 SEHNR, CDR2 FQNEAQ (reference sequence). This CDR3 is 16 amino acids long. Trimming cost V 5 bases and J 0 bases; bases outside gene matches: 10. CDR3 residues: CASSHSSGGLSYEQYF. In DNA form, the CDR3 reads TGTGCCAGCAGCCACTCCTCGGGGGGACTCTCCTACGAGCAGTACTTC. The whole variable domain, remainder taken from reference TRBV7-9 and TRBJ2-7, is DTGVSQNPRHKITKRGQNVTFRCDPISEHNRLYWYRQTLGQGPEFLTYFQNEAQLEKSRLLSDRFSAERPKGSFSTLEIQRTEQGDSAMYLCASSHSSGGLSYEQYFGPGTRLTVT.

This clone has just one count. This sample also contains other DNA sequences that code for the same CDR3. The chain has TRBV30 and TRBJ2-7; D gene uncertain. The length of the CDR3 is 11 residues. The germline V and J ends were trimmed by 1 base and 4 bases, with 5 bases remaining between them. CDR1 and CDR2 from the germline V gene are GTSNPN and SVGIG (reference sequence). The CDR3 spells CAWSGPYEQYF. The CDR3 DNA sequence: TGTGCCTGGAGTGGGCCTTACGAGCAGTACTTC.

The chain is built from TRBV19 and TRBJ1-6; D is unresolved. Germline CDR1 reads LNHDA; CDR2 reads SQIVND (reference sequence). The CDR3 sequence is 12 residues long. Deletions cut 7 bases from V and 7 bases from J, with 8 bases between. The CDR3 reads CASNTGNSPLHF. DNA for the CDR3: TGTGCCAGTAATACGGGGAATTCACCCCTCCACTTT.